Shown below are 21 T cell receptor beta chains from a single sample sequenced in a study of blood T cell repertoires in COVID-19. Some clones are missing from TCRdb's copy, which holds only in-frame ones; the method was immunoSEQ multiplex PCR. The sample carries 95,000 to 150,000 clones, around 80% recorded once. Sequencing was done on a sample of peripheral blood. The receptors derive from a man aged 55-75 years with active or convalescent COVID-19.

The V and J genes are TRBV9 and TRBJ2-7, with 11 nucleotides matching TRBD2. V was clipped by 2 bases and J by 1 base; unmatched bases: 5. Germline CDR1 reads SGDLS; CDR2 reads YYNGEE. This CDR3 spans 16 amino acids. CDR3 in amino acids: CASSVGLAGSSYEQYF. The CDR3 region has the DNA TGTGCCAGCAGCGTCGGACTAGCGGGTTCTTCCTACGAGCAGTACTTC. Complete variable domain (other parts from reference TRBV9 and TRBJ2-7): DSGVTQTPKHLITATGQRVTLRCSPRSGDLSVYWYQQSLDQGLQFLIQYYNGEERAKGNILERFSAQQFPDLHSELNLSSLELGDSALYFCASSVGLAGSSYEQYFGPGTRLTVT.

V gene TRBV19 combines with J gene TRBJ1-6; D perhaps matches TRBD1 (6 bases). CDR1 is LNHDA and CDR2 is SQIVND in the germline V gene (reference sequence). Trimming took 3 bases from V and 10 from J, leaving 13 bases between them. This CDR3 is 14 amino acids long. For the CDR3, the DNA is TGTGCCAGTAGTATTGATCAGGGGCTCTCACCCCTCCACTTT. It yields the protein CASSIDQGLSPLHF.

The gene calls are TRBV11-1 and TRBJ2-5; TRBD2 matches 9 bases. Germline V gives CDR1 SGHAT, CDR2 FQDESV (reference sequence). Trimming removed 3 bases from V and 2 bases from J; junction bases left unmatched: 1. CDR3 length: 14 amino acids. The CDR3 region has the DNA TGTGCCAGCAGCTTGGCGGGAGGGCAAGAGACCCAGTACTTC. Translation gives CASSLAGGQETQYF.

The chain recombines TRBV7-2 with TRBJ2-2; D call uncertain. From germline, CDR1 is SGHTA and CDR2 FQGNSA. V was cut by 3 bases and J by 1 base, with 6 bases left in between. The CDR3 loop spans 14 amino acids. The chain's CDR3 is CASSFKRNTGELFF. The CDR3 DNA reads TGTGCCAGCAGCTTTAAGCGGAACACCGGGGAGCTGTTTTTT.

The chain employs TRBV5-1 and TRBJ2-3; D remains unclear. The germline V and J ends were trimmed by 0 bases and 6 bases, with 5 bases remaining between them. CDR3 size: 12 residues. Per germline, CDR1 SGHRS and CDR2 YFSETQ. The CDR3 sequence: CASSLAEDTQYF. CDR3 coding DNA: TGCGCCAGCAGCTTGGCCGAGGATACGCAGTATTTT.

V and J are TRBV5-6 and TRBJ1-6; D is undetermined. In germline, CDR1 is SGHDT, CDR2 YYEEEE. Trimming took 4 bases from V and 8 from J, leaving 19 bases between them. CDR3 length equals 16 residues. CDR3 sequence reads: CASSDFRGGRDSPLHF. In DNA, the CDR3 is TGTGCCAGCAGCGATTTCCGGGGAGGGAGGGATTCACCCCTCCACTTT.

The CDR3 here is CASSALIYYEQYF. The CDR3, as DNA: TGTGCCAGCAGTGCCCTCATCTACTACGAGCAGTACTTC. J is TRBJ2-7 and V is TRBV2, with D unresolved. Trimming stripped 4 bases from V and 3 bases from J, with 10 bases between. Looked up from germline, CDR1 is SNHLY and CDR2 is FYNNEI. The CDR3 spans 13 residues.

In DNA, the CDR3 is TGCGCCAGCAGCCATCCGGGGCTAGCGGGAGGAATAGGAGAGACCCAGTACTTC. This gives the protein CASSHPGLAGGIGETQYF. V is TRBV4-3 and J is TRBJ2-5; TRBD2 matches 11 bases. The CDR3 runs 18 residues. Trimming took 3 bases from V and 4 from J; bases not matched to a gene: 13. CDR1 and CDR2 (germline): LGHNA, YSLEER.

This clone occurred once. This rearrangement joins TRBV27 to TRBJ2-1, with 16 bases identical to TRBD2. Germline CDR1 is MNHEY and CDR2 is SMNVEV (reference sequence). The CDR3 sequence is 17 residues long. Trimming at V came to 10 bases and at J to 4 bases, leaving 10 bases not matched to a gene. The CDR3 nucleotides read TGTGCCACCACCGGGACTAGCGGGAGGGGACCGTACAATGAGCAGTTCTTC. Translating it yields CATTGTSGRGPYNEQFF.

CDR3 nucleotides: TGTGCCAGCAGCCGTTCAGGGGCTGGGGCCAACGTCCTGACTTTC. Translation gives CASSRSGAGANVLTF. The chain has TRBV7-3 and TRBJ2-6, with D perhaps TRBD1 (6 bases). The CDR3 contains 15 residues. Germline assignment: CDR1 SGHTA and CDR2 FQGTGA. The germline V and J ends were trimmed by 5 bases and 2 bases, with 10 bases remaining between them.

This clone was picked up many times. This chain links TRBV19 with TRBJ1-1; D ambiguous. The germline V and J ends were trimmed by 1 base and 7 bases, with 4 bases remaining between them. Germline loops: CDR1 LNHDA, CDR2 SQIVND (reference sequence). The CDR3 spans 11 residues. This CDR3 reads CASSIALEAFF. The CDR3 bases are TGTGCCAGTAGTATAGCCCTTGAAGCTTTCTTT.

The chain combines TRBV2 with TRBJ1-2; 7 positions match TRBD1. This CDR3 is built from 14 residues. The junction had 5 bases not matched to a gene; V was cut back by 6 bases and J by 1 base. From germline, CDR1 is SNHLY and CDR2 FYNNEI. CDR3 coding DNA: TGTGCCAGCAGCGGGACAGCGATTAACTATGGCTACACCTTC. Translation: CASSGTAINYGYTF.

In DNA form, the CDR3 reads TGTGCCAGCAGCTCGGGAGGGACCAGCTCCTACGAGCAGTACTTC. Its translation is CASSSGGTSSYEQYF. This chain joins TRBV5-5 and TRBJ2-7, with 8 bases lining up with TRBD2. Germline trimming cut 3 bases from V and 0 bases from J; bases unmatched to any gene: 5. The CDR3 spans 15 residues. Germline CDR1 SGHKS, CDR2 YYEKEE (reference sequence).

The rearrangement uses TRBV6-5 and TRBJ1-2; a weak D match, TRBD1 (5 bases). V was clipped by 2 bases and J by 8 bases, with 15 bases between them. The CDR3 is 14 residues long. The germline CDR1 and CDR2 sequences are MNHEY and SVGAGI. Here the CDR3 reads CASSYTGKGGGYTF. The CDR3 coding sequence is TGTGCCAGCAGTTACACAGGTAAAGGCGGAGGCTACACCTTC.

The chain uses TRBV27 and TRBJ2-2; weak D call: TRBD2 (6 bases). Germline CDR1 reads MNHEY; CDR2 reads SMNVEV (reference sequence). The CDR3 spans 16 residues. V lost 1 base and J 2 bases, leaving 11 bases between the germline ends. The chain's CDR3 is CASSLYGTHNTGELFF. In nucleotides, the CDR3 is TGTGCCAGCAGTTTATATGGGACTCACAACACCGGGGAGCTGTTTTTT.

V and J are TRBV5-1 and TRBJ1-1; D is possibly TRBD1 (6 bases). This CDR3 is 14 amino acids long. V lost 4 bases and J lost 7, with 17 bases in between. Germline V gene lookup returns CDR1 SGHRS and CDR2 YFSETQ. In DNA form, the CDR3 reads TGCGCCAGCAGCCCGGGATACAGGGAAAGTGAAGCTTTCTTT. Translation gives CASSPGYRESEAFF.

This rearrangement joins TRBV7-2 to TRBJ2-7; 10 bases line up with TRBD2. The CDR3 runs 18 residues. With 5 bases clipped from V and 2 bases from J, the junction kept 15 bases outside the gene matches. In germline, CDR1 is SGHTA, CDR2 FQGNSA. CDR3 nucleotides: TGTGCCAGCAGCCAGGGAGCGGGAGGGCCGTTCTTAACCTACGAGCAGTACTTC. Translated, it gives CASSQGAGGPFLTYEQYF.

The V gene is TRBV6-1, the J gene TRBJ1-1; 10 bases fit TRBD1. V was pared by 4 bases and J by 3 bases, with 11 bases of the junction left unmatched. Germline CDR1 reads MNHNS; CDR2 reads SASEGT. The CDR3 contains 17 residues. The CDR3, as DNA: TGTGCCAGCAGTGGCCGGGACAGGGGTTTTTTCGACACTGAAGCTTTCTTT. Protein sequence: CASSGRDRGFFDTEAFF.

In this sample, this clone turned up a few times. V is TRBV4-3 and J is TRBJ2-1; a possible D gene is TRBD2 (5 bases). The CDR3 is 15 residues long. Per the germline V gene, CDR1 is LGHNA and CDR2 is YSLEER. V lost 1 base and J 5 bases, leaving 12 bases between the germline ends. CDR3 sequence reads: CASSQVSGLNNEQFF. CDR3 DNA sequence: TGCGCCAGCAGCCAAGTCAGCGGCCTCAACAATGAGCAGTTCTTC.

This clone was seen once. The CDR3 DNA is TGTGCCGGAAAACGACAGGGAACAACTGAAGCTTTCTTT. Translation gives CAGKRQGTTEAFF. The chain employs TRBV28 and TRBJ1-1; 7 bases agree with TRBD1. Germline CDR1 MDHEN, CDR2 SYDVKM. This CDR3 spans 13 amino acids. The ends lost 11 bases at V and 5 bases at J; junction bases unmatched: 11. The full variable domain, in which reference TRBV28 and TRBJ1-1 provide the parts outside the CDR3, is DVKVTQSSRYLVKRTGEKVFLECVQDMDHENMFWYRQDPGLGLRLIYFSYDVKMKEKGDIPEGYSVSREKKERFSLILESASTNQTSMYLCAGKRQGTTEAFFGQGTRLTVV.

Here the CDR3 DNA reads TGTGCCAGCAGTTTGACGGGGAGGACCGCCACTGAAGCTTTCTTT. Its translation: CASSLTGRTATEAFF. The chain uses TRBV6-2 or TRBV6-3 and TRBJ1-1; D remains ambiguous. V lost 4 bases and J lost 4, with 16 bases in between. Germline V gives CDR1 MNHEY, CDR2 SVGEGT. The CDR3 extends over 15 amino acids.